Sequencing of this TCR beta chain was carried out in a study of cytomegalovirus exposure and HLA in healthy donors. This PCR relied on a set of 60 Vbeta primers and 13 Jbeta primers. The protocol was immunoSEQ multiplex PCR, while the TCRdb copy is restricted to in-frame clones and leaves out a portion. Among some 120,000 clones listed, around 80% were seen once. Germline CDR1 reads SGDLS; CDR2 reads YYNGEE. V gave up 2 bases and J gave up 0 bases, with 5 bases separating them. The CDR3 length is 13 residues. Turning to this clone: The same CDR3 also results from other DNA sequences found in this sample.

The rearrangement joins TRBV9 to TRBJ1-1; D is unclear. Sequencing was performed on PBMCs. This TCR was sampled from a man aged 30 to 45 in good health and CMV-seropositive. The CDR3 spells CASSVQVNTEAFF. CDR3 sequence (DNA): TGTGCCAGCAGCGTGCAGGTGAACACTGAAGCTTTCTTT.